A single sample is the source of the 32 T cell receptor beta chains below, sequenced in a study of glioma-infiltrating T cells. Using RNA template, CDR3s of TCR alpha and beta were amplified with iRepertoire arm-PCR. Via MiXCR, TCRdb re-called the multiplex PCR reads, giving one row per CDR3 protein. The sample yields about 140,000 distinct CDR3 sequences, around 40% seen once. The sequenced sample consisted of glioma tissue, nonneoplastic brain tissue, or PBMCs (not recorded which). The source is a human donor with low-grade glioma or glioblastoma, undergoing nonglioma brain surgery, or in good health (not recorded which).

This chain links TRBV14 with TRBJ2-3; no definite D call. Trimming stripped 3 bases from V and 6 bases from J, with 7 bases between. CDR3 length: 12 amino acids. In germline, CDR1 is SGHDN, CDR2 FVKESK. In nucleotides, the CDR3 is TGTGCCAGCAGCCAGATGGTGGATACGCAGTATTTT. Protein sequence: CASSQMVDTQYF.

The chain recombines TRBV7-2 with TRBJ2-3, with a tentative D call TRBD2 (7 bases). The germline V gene has CDR1 SGHTA and CDR2 FQGNSA. The CDR3 covers 15 residues. Trimming cost V 0 bases and J 4 bases, with 11 bases left between them. The CDR3: CASSLAGGPADTQYF. CDR3 bases: TGTGCCAGCAGCTTAGCGGGGGGGCCAGCAGATACGCAGTATTTT.

Concerning this clonotype itself: A junction end diverges from the germline sequence, so it may reflect a read error. The chain has TRBV7-6 and TRBJ1-6; D gene uncertain. The CDR3 length is 13 residues. Germline CDR1 is SGHVS and CDR2 is FNYEAQ. This chain's CDR3 is CAGSSDTSSPLHF. The DNA for the CDR3 is TGTGCCGGCAGCTCCGACACTAGCTCACCCCTCCACTTT.

This clonotype has only a few counts. The chain uses TRBV7-2 and TRBJ1-1; 9 bases are a match to TRBD1. The CDR3 consists of 15 residues. Germline V lookup: CDR1 SGHTA, CDR2 FQGNSA. Trimming at V came to 6 bases and at J to 2 bases, leaving 7 bases not matched to a gene. The CDR3 here is CASRRTGGGNTEAFF. CDR3 sequence (DNA): TGTGCCAGCAGACGAACAGGGGGCGGAAACACTGAAGCTTTCTTT.

This rearrangement joins TRBV6-5 to TRBJ1-3; D ambiguous. V dropped 5 bases and J dropped 4 bases, with 9 bases sitting between them. Germline loops: CDR1 MNHEY, CDR2 SVGAGI. The CDR3 runs 13 residues. CDR3 region: CASSPPTGNTIYF. In DNA, the CDR3 is TGTGCCAGCAGTCCCCCCACAGGAAACACCATATATTTT.

This chain connects TRBV7-6 to TRBJ1-4; maybe TRBD1 (6 bases). The CDR3 has 15 amino acids. Germline CDR1 reads SGHVS; CDR2 reads FNYEAQ. Trimming shortened V by 5 bases and J by 5 bases, and 15 bases separated the two germline ends. The CDR3: CASSQDGRGNEKLFF. The CDR3 DNA follows: TGTGCCAGCAGCCAGGACGGCAGGGGCAATGAAAAACTGTTTTTT.

On this clonotype itself: This clone may be a read error of a much larger clone one base away. This chain links TRBV27 with TRBJ1-1; D unresolved. This CDR3 has 13 residues. The germline V gene encodes CDR1 MNHEY and CDR2 SMNVEV (reference sequence). The CDR3 DNA is TGTGCCAGCAGTTTACAGGTGAACTCTGAAGCTTTCTTT. It specifies CASSLQVNSEAFF.

V is TRBV6-1 and J is TRBJ2-5; 10 bases are shared with TRBD2. Germline assignment: CDR1 MNHNS and CDR2 SASEGT. The V gene end was trimmed by 6 bases and the J gene end by 2 bases; junction bases not matched to a gene: 15. The CDR3 sequence is 18 residues long. DNA of the CDR3: TGTGCCAGCAGCCCCCTGATGCGGCTAGCGGGAGATCAAGAGACCCAGTACTTC. It translates to CASSPLMRLAGDQETQYF.

This rearrangement joins TRBV6-1 to TRBJ2-7; D call uncertain. The germline V gene encodes CDR1 MNHNS and CDR2 SASEGT. Trimming cost V 6 bases and J 3 bases, with 12 bases left between them. The CDR3 contains 13 residues. CDR3 protein: CASSQTLNYEQYF. CDR3 coding DNA: TGTGCCAGCAGCCAAACGCTGAACTACGAGCAGTACTTC.

This clonotype was found a few times. V gene TRBV12-3 or TRBV12-4 combines with J gene TRBJ1-5, with 7 positions matching TRBD1. The CDR3 loop spans 14 amino acids. Trimming removed 6 bases from V and 6 bases from J; junction bases left unmatched: 8. CDR3 sequence reads: CASSFDRVTQPQHF. CDR3 in DNA: TGTGCCAGCAGCTTTGACAGGGTTACTCAGCCCCAGCATTTT.

Only a few counts were recorded for this clonotype. The rearrangement joins TRBV28 to TRBJ2-7; TRBD2 aligns across 8 bases. The CDR3 extends over 17 amino acids. Trimming removed 2 bases from V and 5 bases from J; junction bases left unmatched: 14. CDR1 is MDHEN, CDR2 SYDVKM, per germline. In nucleotides, the CDR3 is TGTGCCAGCAGTTTAATGACCCCGCTACCGGGACTAGACGAGCAGTACTTC. Encoded protein: CASSLMTPLPGLDEQYF.

On this clonotype itself: An end of the junction differs from the germline gene, which may be a read error. V usage is TRBV7-2 and J usage is TRBJ2-7, with D tentatively TRBD1 (5 bases). CDR1 is SGHTA, CDR2 FQGNSA, per germline. The CDR3 has 15 residues. The CDR3 DNA reads as TGCGCCAGCAGCCCAGAGCCGACAGAACCCTACGATCAGTACTTC. Amino acid sequence: CASSPEPTEPYDQYF.

This clonotype came up a few times. V is TRBV20-1 and J is TRBJ1-5; 7 nucleotides match TRBD1. This CDR3 spans 16 amino acids. Trimming cost V 2 bases and J 5 bases; bases outside gene matches: 12. The germline CDR1 and CDR2 sequences are DFQATT and SNEGSKA (reference sequence). The CDR3 DNA is TGCAGTGCTAGACCCCATAGCAGGGGGTCAGATCAGCCCCAGCATTTT. Its protein is CSARPHSRGSDQPQHF.

This clonotype was detected only a few times. This chain connects TRBV27 to TRBJ1-1; perhaps TRBD1 as D (5 bases). V was pared by 0 bases and J by 2 bases, with 7 bases between. The CDR3 has 14 residues. Germline V gives CDR1 MNHEY, CDR2 SMNVEV (reference sequence). CDR3 nucleotide sequence: TGTGCCAGCAGTTTATCTGGACACAACACTGAAGCTTTCTTT. The encoded protein is CASSLSGHNTEAFF.

The chain is built from TRBV28 and TRBJ1-1, with 8 bases matching TRBD1. V trimming: 6 bases; J trimming: 6 bases; junction bases outside the gene matches: 9. The CDR3 is made up of 14 amino acids. Germline CDR1 and CDR2: MDHEN and SYDVKM. CDR3 sequence reads: CASRRQGREAEAFF. The CDR3 DNA sequence: TGTGCCAGCAGGAGACAGGGGAGAGAAGCTGAAGCTTTCTTT.

The J gene is TRBJ2-3, the V gene TRBV6-6; 7 bases are shared with TRBD2. Germline loops: CDR1 MNHNY, CDR2 SVGAGI (reference sequence). V shed 2 bases, J shed 2 bases, and the junction held 7 bases outside the gene matches. The CDR3 loop spans 16 amino acids. CDR3 coding DNA: TGTGCCAGCAGTTACACAAGCGGGGCTAACACAGATACGCAGTATTTT. Translating it yields CASSYTSGANTDTQYF.

The V call is TRBV18, the J call TRBJ2-5; no firm D call. Per the germline V gene, CDR1 is KGHSH and CDR2 is LQKENI. The CDR3 has 13 residues. V shed 1 base and J shed 1 base, with 4 bases lying between them. The CDR3 bases are TGTGCCAGCTCACCACGGACCCAAGAGACCCAGTACTTC. Its translation is CASSPRTQETQYF.

This chain joins TRBV20-1 and TRBJ1-2, with D perhaps TRBD1 (6 bases). Germline-derived CDR1 and CDR2 are DFQATT and SNEGSKA (reference sequence). Trimming stripped 0 bases from V and 3 bases from J, with 14 bases between. The length of the CDR3 is 15 residues. The CDR3 loop reads CSARDWAGADYGYTF. The DNA of the CDR3 is TGCAGTGCTAGAGATTGGGCAGGGGCGGACTATGGCTACACCTTC.

This clonotype came up a few times. V usage is TRBV10-3 and J usage is TRBJ2-7; 9 nucleotides line up with TRBD1. The CDR3 spans 14 residues. After removal of 6 bases from V and 3 bases from J, the junction contained 6 bases not matched to a gene. Germline CDR1 ENHRY, CDR2 SYGVKD. The DNA for the CDR3 is TGTGCCATCAGAGACCCGGGACAGGGCTACGAGCAGTACTTC. Protein sequence: CAIRDPGQGYEQYF.

A word on this clonotype: A read error is possible here, since a much larger clone lies one base away. The chain combines TRBV27 with TRBJ2-7; 7 nucleotides line up with TRBD2. The CDR3 extends over 15 amino acids. Per germline, CDR1 MNHEY and CDR2 SMNVEV (reference sequence). V trimming: 5 bases; J trimming: 6 bases; junction bases outside the gene matches: 13. CDR3 bases: TGTGCCAGCAGTATTTTTGGACTAGTGGGACTCGAGCAGTACTTC. Translating it yields CASSIFGLVGLEQYF.

This clonotype was observed a handful of times. The chain uses TRBV6-1 and TRBJ2-2; the match to TRBD1 covers 8 bases. CDR1 and CDR2 (germline): MNHNS, SASEGT. V shed 6 bases and J 5 bases; nucleotides not matched to a gene: 8. The length of the CDR3 is 15 residues. CDR3: CASRPQGARTGELFF. In DNA form, the CDR3 reads TGTGCCAGCAGACCCCAGGGGGCGCGAACCGGGGAGCTGTTTTTT.

CDR3 residues: CSAFRPGLAGDVSYEQYF. For the CDR3, the DNA is TGCAGTGCTTTCCGCCCGGGACTAGCGGGAGATGTCTCCTACGAGCAGTACTTC. The chain is built from TRBV20-1 and TRBJ2-7, with 14 bases matching TRBD2. The CDR3 contains 18 residues. Trimming cost V 5 bases and J 0 bases; bases outside gene matches: 12. CDR1 DFQATT and CDR2 SNEGSKA come from the germline V gene (reference sequence).

V and J are TRBV12-3 or TRBV12-4 and TRBJ2-3; 7 bases are shared with TRBD1. J was trimmed by 2 bases and V by 6 bases; bases with no gene match: 5. The CDR3 extends over 14 amino acids. The CDR3, as DNA: TGTGCCAGCAGCCACAGGGGTTCCACAGATACGCAGTATTTT. It translates to CASSHRGSTDTQYF.

The rearrangement joins TRBV10-3 to TRBJ2-5, with TRBD1 as a possible D gene (6 bases). CDR1 and CDR2 (germline): ENHRY, SYGVKD. The CDR3 spans 13 residues. V gave up 9 bases and J gave up 3 bases, with 14 bases separating them. CDR3 nucleotide sequence: TGTGCCATGAACAGGGTAAAGGAAGAGACCCAGTACTTC. Its protein is CAMNRVKEETQYF.

The rearrangement uses TRBV28 and TRBJ2-1; 14 bases are a match to TRBD2. Trimming took 6 bases from V and 7 from J; bases not matched to a gene: 5. Germline V gene lookup returns CDR1 MDHEN and CDR2 SYDVKM. CDR3 length equals 15 residues. DNA for the CDR3: TGTGCCAGCAGCCCCGGGACTAGCGGGAGTAATGAGCAGTTCTTC. This codes for CASSPGTSGSNEQFF.

The V gene is TRBV5-1, the J gene TRBJ2-5; 11 bases are shared with TRBD1. Trimming cost V 3 bases and J 4 bases; bases outside gene matches: 2. This CDR3 has 14 residues. Germline loops: CDR1 SGHRS, CDR2 YFSETQ. The CDR3 nucleotides read TGCGCCAGCAGCTATGGGACAGGGGGAGAGACCCAGTACTTC. Translated, it gives CASSYGTGGETQYF.

This clonotype was observed a handful of times. The chain combines TRBV6-1 with TRBJ2-5, with 9 bases fitting TRBD1. Germline lookup yields CDR1 MNHNS and CDR2 SASEGT. V shed 8 bases and J 5 bases; nucleotides not matched to a gene: 9. The length of the CDR3 is 14 residues. The CDR3: CASYRGRIGETQYF. The CDR3 coding sequence is TGTGCCAGCTACAGGGGGCGGATTGGGGAGACCCAGTACTTC.

This clonotype was picked up a small number of times. The genes are TRBV20-1 and TRBJ2-5; D gene uncertain. The CDR3 length is 12 residues. The germline V gene has CDR1 DFQATT and CDR2 SNEGSKA (reference sequence). V was cut by 4 bases and J by 5 bases, with 11 bases left in between. CDR3 in amino acids: CSATEGLETQYF. CDR3 coding DNA: TGCAGTGCTACGGAAGGTTTGGAGACCCAGTACTTC.

This chain connects TRBV7-9 to TRBJ1-2; perhaps TRBD1 as D (6 bases). Trimming cost V 3 bases and J 5 bases, with 10 bases left between them. CDR1 is SEHNR, CDR2 FQNEAQ, per germline (reference sequence). CDR3 length equals 13 residues. In DNA form, the CDR3 reads TGTGCCAGCAGCTTGCGGACAGCATATGGCTACACCTTC. Translating gives CASSLRTAYGYTF.

The V gene is TRBV11-2, the J gene TRBJ2-1; a possible D gene is TRBD2 (7 bases). CDR1 is SGHAT, CDR2 FQNNGV, per germline. This CDR3 comprises 14 residues. Trimming removed 1 base at V and 14 bases at J, with 18 bases between. In DNA form, the CDR3 reads TGTGCCAGCAGCTTAGTTGGGGGGGCAGGGGAAAAGTTCTTC. Translation: CASSLVGGAGEKFF.

The V call is TRBV28, the J call TRBJ1-5; D is possibly TRBD1 (5 bases). Germline CDR1 is MDHEN and CDR2 is SYDVKM. The CDR3 spans 15 residues. V was cut by 4 bases and J by 4 bases, with 14 bases left in between. The CDR3 nucleotides read TGTGCCAGCAGTTCCTCAGGGTTTGGGAATCAGCCCCAGCATTTT. Amino acid sequence: CASSSSGFGNQPQHF.

The chain recombines TRBV10-3 with TRBJ2-1, with D tentatively TRBD2 (5 bases). The CDR3 is made up of 12 amino acids. V shed 6 bases and J shed 12 bases, with 15 bases lying between them. Germline V gene sequence: CDR1 ENHRY, CDR2 SYGVKD. CDR3 nucleotide sequence: TGTGCCATCAGGGACTCCGCATCGGGGCAGTTCTTC. Translation gives CAIRDSASGQFF.